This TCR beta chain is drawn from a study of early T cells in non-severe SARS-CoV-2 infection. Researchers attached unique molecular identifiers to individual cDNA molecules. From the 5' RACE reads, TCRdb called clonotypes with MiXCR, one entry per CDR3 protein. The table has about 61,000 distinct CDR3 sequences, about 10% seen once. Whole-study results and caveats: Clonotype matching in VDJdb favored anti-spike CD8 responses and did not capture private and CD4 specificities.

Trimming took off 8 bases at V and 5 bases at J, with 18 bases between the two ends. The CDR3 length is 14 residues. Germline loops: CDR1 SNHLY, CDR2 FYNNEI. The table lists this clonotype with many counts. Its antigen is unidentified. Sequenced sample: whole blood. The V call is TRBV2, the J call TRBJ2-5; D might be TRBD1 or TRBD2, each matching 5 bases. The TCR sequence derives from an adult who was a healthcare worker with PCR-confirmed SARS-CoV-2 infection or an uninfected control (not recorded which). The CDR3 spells CASDRGLQMETQYF. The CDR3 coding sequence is TGTGCCAGCGACCGGGGCTTACAAATGGAGACCCAGTACTTC.